This record concerns one T cell receptor (beta chain) sequence. Based on clinical symptoms, serum thyroxine and TRAb, thyroid ultrasound and orbital computed tomography, diagnoses were reached. The data derive from a study of T cells in Graves' hyperthyroidism and ophthalmopathy. It was RNA transcripts that yielded the amplified TCR beta CDR3 regions. The TCR CDR3 was amplified in a first-round RT-PCR using the HTBI primer set. TCRdb called the multiplex PCR reads again in MiXCR, with one record for every CDR3 protein. The sample includes hundreds of thousands of distinct CDR3 sequences, about 16% of them seen just once. Specimen: blood. The TCR originated in a woman aged 25 to 39 with Graves' hyperthyroidism.

The CDR3 bases are TGTGCCAGTAGTAACCCGGACGGCCTTAGCAATCAGCCCCAGCATTTT. As protein: CASSNPDGLSNQPQHF. This chain joins TRBV19 and TRBJ1-5; no reliable D call. From germline, CDR1 is LNHDA and CDR2 SQIVND (reference sequence). V lost 4 bases and J lost 0, with 13 bases in between. The CDR3 contains 16 residues.